This T cell receptor (beta chain) was sequenced for a study of blood T cells in healthy people across ages (dated by TCRdb to the mid-2010s). About the full investigation: In model experiments, template switching captured about one uniquely barcoded TCR beta cDNA molecule for every two T cells. Using the same blood draw, the study looked at two additional independent replicas of 1 million unique cDNA reads for two donors, one aged 18 to 30 and the other aged 80 or older. Four age groups were formed from the donors: young (average approximately 15 years), middle-aged (less than 40), aged (62) and long-lived (approximately 78). The study measured age-related changes in TCR beta repertoire diversity using deep sequencing normalized with unique cDNA molecular identifiers.

Here is what the overall study found, with its caveats: The CMV infection status of donors was not known, potentially confounding age-related changes in expanded clonotypes. As age increased, observed TCR beta diversity per million T cells dropped in a roughly linear way, and a significant reduction was already evident by age 40. Compared with the aged group, the long-lived group had more naive CD4+ T cells, fewer expanded clones and increased TCR diversity, a pattern suggesting age selection. A strong correlation was found between observed TCR beta diversity and the percentage of naive T cells measured by flow cytometry. Estimates of total diversity from one million sequenced T cells were regarded as lower bounds and underestimates. Bulk unsorted PBMC profiling prevented conclusive comparison of naive and antigen-experienced compartments.

Libraries came from 5' RACE. Sequencing used an Illumina HiSeq 2500. A second roughly 6 to 11 cycle PCR used a sample-barcoded 5' primer and a J-beta primer mix. Each TCR beta cDNA molecule received a unique molecular identifier from a template-switch 5' adaptor carrying 12 random nucleotides. Each sample yielded at least 2.5 million CDR3-containing paired-end reads. First-strand cDNA was synthesized from all RNA with the Mint cDNA synthesis kit, primed by a TRBC-specific oligonucleotide. All cDNA was treated with uracil-DNA glycosylase and then went through a first 18-cycle PCR with the universal primers M1SS and BC2_uni_R. Under the source paper's analysis protocol: For normalization, 1 million high-quality reads, each with a distinct molecular identifier, were randomly selected from each sample. Instead of being binned into consensus sequences, reads with shared molecular identifiers were discarded. MiTCR, set to a Q25 quality threshold and the strictest error-elimination algorithm, was used for CDR3 identification, clonotype clustering and error correction. A nonparametric unseen species model with Euler transformation was used to estimate lower-bound total TCR beta diversity. TCRdb reprocessing: public reads trimmed at Q25 with fastp, clones called with MiXCR, in-frame beta chains kept. Rows are unified per CDR3 protein, each entry keeping the most common DNA and genes. TCRdb's processing, not the study's, gives the V and J calls here. This sample lists almost 550,000 distinct CDR3 sequences; more than 20% were detected once. Around 10% of the sample comes from the top ten.

Systemically healthy Caucasian individuals from Russia, some 38 in total and aged about 6 to 95 years, were included as donors. Each donor gave around 9.8 milliliters of peripheral blood, collected into EDTA-treated Vacutainer tubes. Ficoll-Paque density-gradient centrifugation was used to isolate PBMCs, with at least 7 million per sample. Trizol reagent was used to extract total RNA from the PBMCs, yielding at least 5.5 micrograms per sample. Naive CD45RAhigh/CD27high T cell percentages were measured by flow cytometry on a PBMC aliquot from every donor. A distance of 9 bases separates the germline ends of V and J, which lose 0 bases and 7 bases respectively. The CDR3 sequence holds 14 residues, the cysteine and phenylalanine included. Left in the record is the CDR3 DNA by itself, 42 bases read in frame from the first base. From the germline V gene, CDR1 is LGHNA and CDR2 is YSLEER. This clonotype came up many times. This receptor's antigen is unknown. No quality values exist for individual bases; no much larger clone is one base distant.

Separately, the same data were catalogued under a study of T cells of mothers and their children. The other study reports the following: Donors were nine systemically healthy Caucasian individuals: three mothers and their six children. cDNA synthesis used all of the extracted RNA, with approximately 1.4 ug of RNA in each 15 ul reaction. In the second PCR, sample barcodes and 2-4 random nucleotides were introduced via the M1S primer. Each mother yielded over 9.5 million TCR beta CDR3 reads and each child roughly 3.1 million reads. Thymic selection shapes the output of TCR recombination in a similar way in related and unrelated pairs, and inherited differences have a minor effect. Normalized repertoire overlap was always slightly but never significantly higher in related than unrelated mother-child pairs. With a sensitivity of about 100 clones per million clonotypes, no persistent microchimeric T cell clones were detected. Deep NGS was used in the study to compare the TCR beta repertoires of mothers and children and to look for features that separate related mother-child pairs from unrelated individuals. The mean age was roughly 44 +/- 4 years for the mothers and 11 +/- 4 years for the children. After adapters were ligated using NEBNext reagents, the libraries underwent 100+100 nt paired-end sequencing on an Illumina HiSeq 2000. To prevent cross-contamination, the mother and child libraries were prepared one month apart and sequenced in separate runs. For each donor, between about 500,000 and 2,100,000 distinct TCR beta clonotypes were identified. Naive TCR beta clonotypes were estimated from low-frequency clonotypes matched to each donor's FACS-determined naive share, without sorting.

The sequence came from a boy younger than 18 in good health. This sequence uses TRBV4-3 and TRBJ2-2, with an unclear D gene assignment. The sequencing input was blood. CDR3 loop: CASSQDLIYGELFF. In nucleotide form, the sequence is TGCGCCAGCAGCCAAGATCTGATATACGGGGAGCTGTTTTTT.